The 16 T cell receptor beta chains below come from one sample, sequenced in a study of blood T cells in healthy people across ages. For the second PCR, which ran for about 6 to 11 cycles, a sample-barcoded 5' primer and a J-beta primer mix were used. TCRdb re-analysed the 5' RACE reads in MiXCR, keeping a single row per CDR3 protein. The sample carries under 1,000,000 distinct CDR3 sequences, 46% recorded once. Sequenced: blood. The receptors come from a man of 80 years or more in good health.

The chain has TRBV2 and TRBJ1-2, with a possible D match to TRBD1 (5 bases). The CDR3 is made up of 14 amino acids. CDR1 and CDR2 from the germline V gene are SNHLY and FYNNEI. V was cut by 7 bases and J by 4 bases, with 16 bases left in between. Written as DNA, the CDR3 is TGTGCCAGCACCGAATGGGGGACGGTCTATGGCTACACCTTC. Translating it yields CASTEWGTVYGYTF. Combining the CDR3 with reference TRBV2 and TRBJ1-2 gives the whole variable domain EPEVTQTPSHQVTQMGQEVILRCVPISNHLYFYWYRQILGQKVEFLVSFYNNEISEKSEIFDDQFSVERPDGSNFTLKIRSTKLEDSAMYFCASTEWGTVYGYTFGSGTRLTVV.

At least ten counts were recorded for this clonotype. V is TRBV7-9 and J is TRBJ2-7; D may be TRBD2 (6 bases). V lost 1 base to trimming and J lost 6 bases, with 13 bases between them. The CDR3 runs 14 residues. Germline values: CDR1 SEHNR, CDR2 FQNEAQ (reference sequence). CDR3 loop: CASSLGQRASEQYF. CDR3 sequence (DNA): TGTGCCAGCAGCTTAGGGCAGCGGGCTAGCGAGCAGTACTTC. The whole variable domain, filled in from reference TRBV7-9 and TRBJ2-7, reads DTGVSQNPRHKITKRGQNVTFRCDPISEHNRLYWYRQTLGQGPEFLTYFQNEAQLEKSRLLSDRFSAERPKGSFSTLEIQRTEQGDSAMYLCASSLGQRASEQYFGPGTRLTVT.

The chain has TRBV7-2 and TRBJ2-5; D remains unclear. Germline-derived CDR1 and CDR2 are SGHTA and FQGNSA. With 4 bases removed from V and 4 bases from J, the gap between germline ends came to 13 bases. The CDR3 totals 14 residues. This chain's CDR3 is CASSSGPLGETQYF. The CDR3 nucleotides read TGTGCCAGCAGCTCCGGACCCCTAGGAGAGACCCAGTACTTC.

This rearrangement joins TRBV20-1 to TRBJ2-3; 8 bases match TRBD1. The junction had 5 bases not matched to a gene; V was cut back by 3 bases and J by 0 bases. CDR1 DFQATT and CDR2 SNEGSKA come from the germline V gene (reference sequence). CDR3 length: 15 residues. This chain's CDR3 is CSASIGQGSTDTQYF. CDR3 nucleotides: TGCAGTGCTAGCATAGGACAGGGAAGCACAGATACGCAGTATTTT.

Written as DNA, the CDR3 is TGTGCCAGCAGTGGACGGGATTTCGGCGAGCAGTACTTC. Amino acids: CASSGRDFGEQYF. V gene TRBV6-6 combines with J gene TRBJ2-4; perhaps TRBD2 as D (5 bases). Judging by the DNA end, TRBJ2-7 fits better; the J call may be wrong. Germline V gene sequence: CDR1 MNHNY, CDR2 SVGAGI (reference sequence). The CDR3 has 13 residues.

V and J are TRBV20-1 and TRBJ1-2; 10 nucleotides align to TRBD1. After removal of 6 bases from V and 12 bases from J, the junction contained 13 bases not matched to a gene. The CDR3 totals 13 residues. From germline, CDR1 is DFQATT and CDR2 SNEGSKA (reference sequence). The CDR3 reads CSALNPGQGKDTF. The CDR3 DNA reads TGCAGTGCCCTTAATCCGGGACAGGGGAAGGACACCTTC.

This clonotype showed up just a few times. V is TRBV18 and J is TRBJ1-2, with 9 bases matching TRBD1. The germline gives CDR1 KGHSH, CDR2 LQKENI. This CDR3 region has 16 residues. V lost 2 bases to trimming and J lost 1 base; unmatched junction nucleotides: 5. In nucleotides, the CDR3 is TGTGCCAGCTCACCAGGACAGGGGCGCGGTAACTATGGCTACACCTTC. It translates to CASSPGQGRGNYGYTF.

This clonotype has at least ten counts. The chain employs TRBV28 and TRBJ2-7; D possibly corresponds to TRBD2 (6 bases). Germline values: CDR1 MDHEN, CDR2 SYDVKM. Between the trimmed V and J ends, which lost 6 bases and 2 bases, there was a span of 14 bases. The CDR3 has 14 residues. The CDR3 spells CASSGSGLTYEQYF. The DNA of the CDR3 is TGTGCCAGCAGCGGAAGCGGGCTCACCTACGAGCAGTACTTC.

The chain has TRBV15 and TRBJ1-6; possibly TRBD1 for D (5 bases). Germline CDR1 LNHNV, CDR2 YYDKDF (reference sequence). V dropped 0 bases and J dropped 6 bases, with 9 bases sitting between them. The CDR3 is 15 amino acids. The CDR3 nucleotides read TGTGCCACCAGCAGAGATGCGCAGGGTAATTCACCCCTCCACTTT. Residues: CATSRDAQGNSPLHF.

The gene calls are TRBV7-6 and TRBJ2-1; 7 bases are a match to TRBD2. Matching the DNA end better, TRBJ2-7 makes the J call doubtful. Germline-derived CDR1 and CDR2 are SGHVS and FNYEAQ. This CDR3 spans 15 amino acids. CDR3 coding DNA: TGTGCCAGCAGCTTAGCAGGGCTAGCGGACAATGAGCAGTACTTC. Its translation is CASSLAGLADNEQYF.

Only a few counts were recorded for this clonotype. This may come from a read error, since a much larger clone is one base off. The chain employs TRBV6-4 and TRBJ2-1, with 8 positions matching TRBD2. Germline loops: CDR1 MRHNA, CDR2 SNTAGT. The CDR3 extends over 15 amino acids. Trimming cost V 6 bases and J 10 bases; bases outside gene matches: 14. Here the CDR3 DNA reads TGTGCCAGCAGCGACCTGAGGAGCGGGAGAACGGAGCAGTTCTTC. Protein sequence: CASSDLRSGRTEQFF.

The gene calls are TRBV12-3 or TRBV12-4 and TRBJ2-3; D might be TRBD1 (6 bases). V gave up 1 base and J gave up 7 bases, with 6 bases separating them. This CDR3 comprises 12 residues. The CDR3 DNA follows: TGTGCCAGCAGTTTAGGGGGGCATACGCAGTATTTT. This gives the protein CASSLGGHTQYF.

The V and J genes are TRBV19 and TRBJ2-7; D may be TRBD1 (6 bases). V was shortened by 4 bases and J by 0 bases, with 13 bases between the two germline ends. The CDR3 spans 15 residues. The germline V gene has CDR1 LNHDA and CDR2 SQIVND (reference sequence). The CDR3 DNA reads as TGTGCCAGTAGTACAACAGGGCTGGGCTCCTACGAGCAGTACTTC. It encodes CASSTTGLGSYEQYF. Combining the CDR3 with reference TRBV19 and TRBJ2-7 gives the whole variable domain DGGITQSPKYLFRKEGQNVTLSCEQNLNHDAMYWYRQDPGQGLRLIYYSQIVNDFQKGDIAEGYSVSREKKESFPLTVTSAQKNPTAFYLCASSTTGLGSYEQYFGPGTRLTVT.

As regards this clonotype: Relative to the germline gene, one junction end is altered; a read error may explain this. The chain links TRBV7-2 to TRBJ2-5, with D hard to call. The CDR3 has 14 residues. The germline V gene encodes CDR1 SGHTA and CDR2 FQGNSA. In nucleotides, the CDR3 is TGTGCCAGCAGCCCACGCCCGGGCGAAGAGACCCGGTACTTC. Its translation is CASSPRPGEETRYF. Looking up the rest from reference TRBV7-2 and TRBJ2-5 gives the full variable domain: GAGVSQSPSNKVTEKGKDVELRCDPISGHTALYWYRQSLGQGLEFLIYFQGNSAPDKSGLPSDRFSAERTGGSVSTLTIQRTQQEDSAVYLCASSPRPGEETRYFGPGTRLLVL.

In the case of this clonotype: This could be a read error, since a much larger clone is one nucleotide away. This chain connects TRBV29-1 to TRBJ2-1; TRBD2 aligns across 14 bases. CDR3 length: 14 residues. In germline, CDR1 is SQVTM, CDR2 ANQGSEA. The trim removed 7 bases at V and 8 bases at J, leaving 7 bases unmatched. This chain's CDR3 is CSGGTSGSRDEQFF. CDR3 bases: TGCAGCGGCGGGACTAGCGGGAGTAGAGATGAGCAGTTCTTC.

CDR3 residues: CATRGGANVLTF. In DNA form, the CDR3 reads TGTGCCACCCGAGGGGGGGCCAACGTCCTGACTTTC. The gene calls are TRBV7-2 and TRBJ2-6, with D possibly matching TRBD2 (5 bases). The length of the CDR3 is 12 residues. Trimming cost V 10 bases and J 4 bases, with 8 bases left between them. The germline CDR1 and CDR2 sequences are SGHTA and FQGNSA. The full variable domain, rest sourced from reference TRBV7-2 and TRBJ2-6, is GAGVSQSPSNKVTEKGKDVELRCDPISGHTALYWYRQSLGQGLEFLIYFQGNSAPDKSGLPSDRFSAERTGGSVSTLTIQRTQQEDSAVYLCATRGGANVLTFGAGSRLTVL.